This is a list of T cell receptor beta chains from one sample in a study of CD8 T cells in ankylosing spondylitis. MiXCR, run by TCRdb on the 5' RACE reads, gives a single entry per CDR3 protein. The table records 300,000 to 350,000 distinct CDR3 sequences, about 14% of them present only once. Sequences were obtained from blood, either unsorted or a sorted T cell fraction (not recorded which). Receptors were obtained from a male donor with ankylosing spondylitis or in good health (not recorded which). CDR3s include the opening cysteine and the closing phenylalanine or tryptophan. Each record gives: CDR3 protein, CDR3 DNA, J gene, D gene, clone size, V gene. A D gene is named only where the DNA matches it firmly. Clone size is stated in some rows and not others, as once, few, many or a class when expanded.

CASSLWASGAEEQYF | TGTGCCAGCAGTTTATGGGCTAGCGGGGCCGAAGAGCAGTACTTC | TRBJ2-7 | TRBD2 | many | TRBV28
CATSRDAGTNQPQHF | TGTGCCACCAGCAGAGATGCGGGCACCAATCAGCCCCAGCATTTT | TRBJ1-5 | NA | many | TRBV15
CASSWTSGSSNEQFF | TGTGCCAGCAGTTGGACTAGCGGGAGTTCGAATGAGCAGTTCTTC | TRBJ2-1 | TRBD2 | few | TRBV6-5
CASSPLDRLGTEAFF | TGTGCCAGCAGCCCCTTGGACAGGCTAGGGACTGAAGCTTTCTTT | TRBJ1-1 | TRBD1 | many | TRBV28
CASSPYPKGGGYEQYF | TGTGCCAGCAGTCCCTACCCCAAAGGGGGCGGCTACGAGCAGTACTTC | TRBJ2-7 | TRBD1 | NA | TRBV27
CASSQDHRAYNEQFF | TGCGCCAGCAGCCAAGACCACCGGGCGTACAATGAGCAGTTCTTC | TRBJ2-1 | NA | NA | TRBV4-1
CATPPGREETQYF | TGTGCCACCCCCCCCGGGAGGGAAGAGACCCAGTACTTC | TRBJ2-5 | NA | few | TRBV21-1
CASRDRGRGETQYF | TGTGCCAGCAGGGACAGGGGGAGGGGAGAGACCCAGTACTTC | TRBJ2-5 | TRBD1 | few | TRBV6-1
CSGTSDSRSEKLFF | TGCAGTGGCACATCGGACAGCCGGAGTGAAAAACTGTTTTTT | TRBJ1-4 | NA | NA | TRBV20-1
CASSRVVTGGNEKLFF | TGTGCCAGCAGTCGAGTTGTCACAGGGGGAAATGAAAAACTGTTTTTT | TRBJ1-4 | TRBD1 | few | TRBV27
CSAREGLAGDNEQFF | TGCAGTGCTAGAGAAGGACTAGCGGGAGATAATGAGCAGTTCTTC | TRBJ2-1 | TRBD2 | NA | TRBV20-1
CASSPRGQILVKNEQFF | TGTGCCAGCAGCCCCCGGGGGCAGATTTTGGTAAAAAATGAGCAGTTCTTC | TRBJ2-1 | NA | few | TRBV7-2
CASSQSGEQYF | TGTGCCAGCAGTCAAAGCGGGGAGCAGTACTTC | TRBJ2-7 | NA | few | TRBV6-2/TRBV6-3
CAISVGGNTEAFF | TGTGCCATCAGTGTAGGGGGGAACACTGAAGCTTTCTTT | TRBJ1-1 | NA | many | TRBV10-3
CASSSGRSGRGEKLFF | TGTGCCAGCAGCTCAGGGCGAAGTGGGCGCGGGGAAAAACTGTTTTTT | TRBJ1-4 | NA | NA | TRBV7-2
CASSSGQLDTEAFF | TGTGCCAGCTCAAGCGGACAGTTGGACACTGAAGCTTTCTTT | TRBJ1-1 | NA | NA | TRBV18
CASSVGGTSPDTQYF | TGTGCCAGCAGCGTAGGGGGGACTAGCCCAGATACGCAGTATTTT | TRBJ2-3 | TRBD2 | NA | TRBV9
CASSLARSDGTGELFF | TGCGCCAGCAGCTTGGCCAGAAGCGACGGGACCGGGGAGCTGTTTTTT | TRBJ2-2 | NA | few | TRBV5-1
CASSQTSGHSYEQYF | TGTGCCAGTAGTCAAACTAGCGGCCACTCCTACGAGCAGTACTTC | TRBJ2-7 | TRBD2 | NA | TRBV19
CASGLRGNTGELFF | TGTGCCAGCGGACTCAGGGGGAACACCGGGGAGCTGTTTTTT | TRBJ2-2 | NA | few | TRBV6-1
CASSPSGASANNEQFF | TGTGCCAGCAGCCCCTCGGGGGCTAGCGCAAACAATGAGCAGTTCTTC | TRBJ2-1 | NA | NA | TRBV7-9
CASSSLLLYGYTF | TGTGCCAGCAGCTCTCTCCTACTCTATGGCTACACCTTC | TRBJ1-2 | NA | few | TRBV12-3/TRBV12-4